These 27 T cell receptor beta chains share one sample of origin, sequenced in a study of cytomegalovirus exposure and HLA in healthy donors. Primers: 60 Vbeta forward and 13 Jbeta reverse. Clones were read by immunoSEQ multiplex PCR, and TCRdb kept only the in-frame ones, dropping some. This sample yields some 150,000 clones, of which 79% are seen a single time; roughly 3.6% belongs to the top ten. The specimen was PBMCs. The receptors originated from a human donor in good health.

This clone appeared a few times. CDR3 sequence reads: CASSRGSGELFF. The CDR3 bases are TGTGCCAGCAGTCGGGGTTCCGGGGAGCTGTTTTTT. The chain recombines TRBV6-5 with TRBJ2-2; TRBD2 might be the D (5 bases). The CDR3 spans 12 residues. The germline V gene encodes CDR1 MNHEY and CDR2 SVGAGI. Trimming cost V 5 bases and J 6 bases, with 7 bases left between them.

In the case of this clone: The junction and the germline gene differ at one end; a read error may be behind it. The V and J genes are TRBV6-1 and TRBJ2-1; 9 bases map to TRBD1. The CDR3 has 16 amino acids. The germline V gene has CDR1 MNHNS and CDR2 SASEGT. This CDR3 reads CASSGAGTGPYSEQFF. The CDR3 region has the DNA TGTGCCAGCAGTGGGGCCGGGACAGGGCCCTACAGTGAGCAGTTCTTC.

V and J are TRBV11-1 and TRBJ2-1, with a possible D match to TRBD2 (5 bases). Germline CDR1 and CDR2: SGHAT and FQDESV (reference sequence). Trimming left V 3 bases short and J 4 bases short, with 13 bases between. The CDR3 covers 15 residues. The CDR3 region has the DNA TGTGCCAGCAGCTTCCTTCATCGGGGTTACAATGAGCAGTTCTTC. It specifies CASSFLHRGYNEQFF.

The rearrangement joins TRBV7-9 to TRBJ2-5; perhaps TRBD1 as D (5 bases). The J call is in doubt because the DNA end fits TRBJ2-7 better. Germline V gives CDR1 SEHNR, CDR2 FQNEAQ (reference sequence). The CDR3 sequence is 13 residues long. The CDR3, as DNA: TGTGCCAGCAGCTTCGACAGCTCCTACGAGCAGTACTTC. Its protein product is CASSFDSSYEQYF.

This chain connects TRBV5-6 to TRBJ1-4; D is uncertain. This CDR3 contains 16 residues. Germline CDR1 is SGHDT and CDR2 is YYEEEE. The ends were cut back, 4 bases at V and 0 bases at J, with 13 bases in the middle. The CDR3 spells CASSNRPGATNEKLFF. The CDR3 nucleotides read TGTGCCAGCAGCAATCGACCCGGAGCAACTAATGAAAAACTGTTTTTT.

The chain is built from TRBV6-5 and TRBJ2-7, with a possible D match to TRBD1 (8 bases). V gave up 7 bases and J gave up 5 bases, with 18 bases separating them. The CDR3 has 14 residues. Per germline, CDR1 MNHEY and CDR2 SVGAGI. CDR3 in amino acids: CASMYRGGWDEQYF. CDR3 sequence (DNA): TGTGCCAGCATGTACAGGGGGGGATGGGACGAGCAGTACTTC.

The V gene is TRBV5-6, the J gene TRBJ2-3; TRBD1 is a possible D gene (5 bases). The V and J ends lost 4 bases and 3 bases respectively, with 15 bases between them. This CDR3 has 15 residues. Looked up from germline, CDR1 is SGHDT and CDR2 is YYEEEE. CDR3 nucleotides: TGTGCCAGCAGCCGTGCAGGGCTAACTACAGATACGCAGTATTTT. Translation: CASSRAGLTTDTQYF.

V gene TRBV7-9 combines with J gene TRBJ2-2, with TRBD1 identical over 8 bases. CDR3 size: 17 residues. Germline-derived CDR1 and CDR2 are SEHNR and FQNEAQ (reference sequence). V lost 5 bases and J lost 1; bases outside the gene matches: 9. The CDR3 loop reads CASSPRPGTGNTGELFF. CDR3 DNA: TGTGCCAGCAGCCCCCGTCCCGGGACAGGGAACACCGGGGAGCTGTTTTTT.

V usage is TRBV5-1 and J usage is TRBJ1-2; a possible D gene is TRBD1 (5 bases). The CDR3 sequence is 14 residues long. CDR1 is SGHRS and CDR2 is YFSETQ in the germline V gene. The V end lost 1 base, the J end lost 2 bases, and 9 bases lay between the germline ends. In nucleotides, the CDR3 is TGCGCCAGCAGCTTGCCGGACATAAACTATGGCTACACCTTC. Protein sequence: CASSLPDINYGYTF.

A few counts support this clone. This CDR3 is also generated by other DNA sequences in the sample. The chain combines TRBV9 with TRBJ2-7; a possible D gene is TRBD2 (6 bases). From germline, CDR1 is SGDLS and CDR2 YYNGEE. V lost 3 bases and J 0 bases, leaving 13 bases between the germline ends. The CDR3 has 15 residues. CDR3 amino acids: CASSAGTSASYEQYF. CDR3 DNA: TGTGCCAGCAGCGCAGGGACTTCCGCCTCCTACGAGCAGTACTTC. The full variable domain, with the rest looked up from reference TRBV9 and TRBJ2-7, is DSGVTQTPKHLITATGQRVTLRCSPRSGDLSVYWYQQSLDQGLQFLIQYYNGEERAKGNILERFSAQQFPDLHSELNLSSLELGDSALYFCASSAGTSASYEQYFGPGTRLTVT.

The CDR3 is CASSLSVQPQHF. In DNA form, the CDR3 reads TGTGCCAGCAGCTTGTCGGTTCAGCCCCAGCATTTT. J is TRBJ1-5 and V is TRBV5-8; no definite D call. The CDR3 is 12 residues long. Germline V gives CDR1 SGHTS, CDR2 YDEGEE. V was trimmed by 1 base and J by 6 bases, leaving 5 bases between them.

V is TRBV4-1 and J is TRBJ2-2, with a tentative D call TRBD2 (6 bases). Between the trimmed V and J ends, which lost 1 base and 6 bases, there was a span of 9 bases. This CDR3 is 14 amino acids long. Germline CDR1 and CDR2: MGHRA and YSYEKL. CDR3 nucleotides: TGCGCCAGCAGCCAAGGGGGGGAGGCCGGGGAGCTGTTTTTT. Its protein is CASSQGGEAGELFF.

In its sample, this clone was seen once. The gene calls are TRBV28 and TRBJ1-5, with 10 bases that match TRBD1. After removal of 5 bases from V and 6 bases from J, the junction contained 7 bases not matched to a gene. CDR1 is MDHEN and CDR2 is SYDVKM in the germline V gene. This CDR3 comprises 15 residues. In DNA form, the CDR3 reads TGTGCCAGCAGTCACAAGACAGGGGGCACTCAGCCCCAGCATTTT. Protein product: CASSHKTGGTQPQHF.

Regarding this clone: At one end the junction does not follow the germline gene, possibly because of a read error. This chain uses TRBV7-9 with TRBJ2-3; D not certain. Germline-derived CDR1 and CDR2 are SEHNR and FQNEAQ (reference sequence). The length of the CDR3 is 12 residues. The CDR3 DNA sequence: TGTTCCAGCAGCTCCATCACAGATACGCAGTATTTT. It translates to CSSSSITDTQYF.

This chain uses TRBV27 with TRBJ1-4; 7 bases agree with TRBD1. The CDR3 runs to 14 residues. The germline CDR1 and CDR2 sequences are MNHEY and SMNVEV (reference sequence). After removal of 5 bases from V and 8 bases from J, the junction contained 8 bases not matched to a gene. As DNA, the CDR3 is TGTGCCAGCAGTATCGACAGGGCAGTCGAAAAACTGTTTTTT. This codes for CASSIDRAVEKLFF.

The rearrangement uses TRBV5-1 and TRBJ2-7, with D maybe TRBD2 (6 bases). There are 14 residues in the CDR3. Germline V gives CDR1 SGHRS, CDR2 YFSETQ. Trimming took off 2 bases at V and 0 bases at J, with 9 bases between the two ends. CDR3 DNA sequence: TGCGCCAGCAGCTTTGTCGGGGGCTCCTACGAGCAGTACTTC. This translates into CASSFVGGSYEQYF.

This clone occurred a few times. The rearrangement uses TRBV27 and TRBJ1-5; no reliable D call. The length of the CDR3 is 13 residues. V was shortened by 8 bases and J by 6 bases, with 14 bases between the two germline ends. Germline V gene data show CDR1 as MNHEY and CDR2 as SMNVEV (reference sequence). CDR3 sequence reads: CASSRRSGQPQHF. CDR3 in DNA: TGTGCCAGCTCGCGGAGGTCAGGTCAGCCCCAGCATTTT.

Concerning this clone: An end of the junction does not agree with germline; a read error may underlie this. The chain couples TRBV25-1 to TRBJ2-1, with 8 nucleotides matching TRBD1. In germline, CDR1 is MGHDK, CDR2 SYGVNS. The CDR3 is made up of 13 amino acids. CDR3 sequence (DNA): TGTGCCAGCAGTGAGATAGGGTCGGGACAGGTTGTCTTC. It codes for CASSEIGSGQVVF. The full variable domain, its missing parts supplied by reference TRBV25-1 and TRBJ2-1, is EADIYQTPRYLVIGTGKKITLECSQTMGHDKMYWYQQDPGMELHLIHYSYGVNSTEKGDLSSESTVSRIRTEHFPLTLESARPSHTSQYLCASSEIGSGQVVFGPGTRLTVL.

The chain carries TRBV5-3 and TRBJ2-2; TRBD2 matches 9 bases. TRBV5-3 belongs to the ORF category, with a function that is uncertain. V was clipped by 7 bases and J by 5 bases; unmatched bases: 15. This CDR3 contains 17 residues. CDR3 protein: CARETPGLACRTGELFF. The CDR3 region has the DNA TGTGCCAGAGAGACTCCGGGACTAGCATGTAGGACCGGGGAGCTGTTTTTT.

This chain uses TRBV9 with TRBJ1-1; D gene uncertain. This CDR3 region has 14 residues. V gave up 4 bases and J gave up 1 base, with 11 bases separating them. The germline CDR1 and CDR2 sequences are SGDLS and YYNGEE. CDR3 loop: CASSLGIGNTEAFF. The CDR3 coding sequence is TGTGCCAGCAGCCTAGGAATCGGGAACACTGAAGCTTTCTTT. Full variable domain (remainder filled in from reference TRBV9 and TRBJ1-1): DSGVTQTPKHLITATGQRVTLRCSPRSGDLSVYWYQQSLDQGLQFLIQYYNGEERAKGNILERFSAQQFPDLHSELNLSSLELGDSALYFCASSLGIGNTEAFFGQGTRLTVV.

This rearrangement joins TRBV27 to TRBJ2-1; TRBD2 aligns across 10 bases. After removal of 4 bases from V and 9 bases from J, the junction contained 3 bases not matched to a gene. The CDR3 totals 13 residues. CDR1 MNHEY and CDR2 SMNVEV come from the germline V gene (reference sequence). This CDR3 reads CASSWTSGIEQFF. CDR3 DNA sequence: TGTGCCAGCAGTTGGACTAGCGGTATTGAGCAGTTCTTC.

The chain recombines TRBV5-6 with TRBJ2-7; D unresolved. Germline V gives CDR1 SGHDT, CDR2 YYEEEE. Trimming stripped 1 base from V and 3 bases from J, with 5 bases between. This CDR3 spans 12 amino acids. The CDR3 protein is CASSLNFYEQYF. The CDR3 bases are TGTGCCAGCAGCTTGAACTTCTACGAGCAGTACTTC.

The chain employs TRBV19 and TRBJ1-2, with a possible D match to TRBD1 (5 bases). Germline V gene lookup returns CDR1 LNHDA and CDR2 SQIVND (reference sequence). Trimming left V 7 bases short and J 7 bases short, with 13 bases between. This CDR3 contains 12 residues. CDR3 coding DNA: TGTGCCAGTATAGGGGAACTGCGTGGCTACACCTTC. Protein: CASIGELRGYTF.

This sequence joins TRBV29-1 and TRBJ2-5, with 7 bases identical to TRBD1. Trimming took 2 bases from V and 3 from J; bases not matched to a gene: 9. Germline loops: CDR1 SQVTM, CDR2 ANQGSEA. This CDR3 region has 15 residues. CDR3 nucleotides: TGCAGCGTTGAATTGCGTGACAGGGCCGAAGAGACCCAGTACTTC. Its protein is CSVELRDRAEETQYF.

This clone has only one observation. This chain links TRBV10-3 with TRBJ1-2; D might be TRBD1 (6 bases). The CDR3 runs 12 residues. From germline, CDR1 is ENHRY and CDR2 SYGVKD. The V end was cut by 6 bases, the J end by 1 base, with 6 bases between. CDR3 nucleotides: TGTGCCATCAGCAGGGGTAACTATGGCTACACCTTC. It specifies CAISRGNYGYTF.

This rearrangement joins TRBV7-2 to TRBJ1-2; D is unclear. CDR3 length: 15 residues. V was shortened by 6 bases and J by 4 bases, with 18 bases between the two germline ends. Germline values: CDR1 SGHTA, CDR2 FQGNSA. The CDR3 loop is CASRSGDAFVYGYTF. The CDR3 region has the DNA TGTGCCAGCAGGTCTGGAGACGCGTTCGTCTATGGCTACACCTTC.

This clone was detected only a few times. The chain couples TRBV5-6 to TRBJ2-1; no clear D gene. The germline CDR1 and CDR2 sequences are SGHDT and YYEEEE. The CDR3 has 15 residues. Trimming took 0 bases from V and 0 from J, leaving 7 bases between them. The CDR3 loop is CASSLDSTSYNEQFF. The DNA for the CDR3 is TGTGCCAGCAGCTTGGATTCTACCTCCTACAATGAGCAGTTCTTC.